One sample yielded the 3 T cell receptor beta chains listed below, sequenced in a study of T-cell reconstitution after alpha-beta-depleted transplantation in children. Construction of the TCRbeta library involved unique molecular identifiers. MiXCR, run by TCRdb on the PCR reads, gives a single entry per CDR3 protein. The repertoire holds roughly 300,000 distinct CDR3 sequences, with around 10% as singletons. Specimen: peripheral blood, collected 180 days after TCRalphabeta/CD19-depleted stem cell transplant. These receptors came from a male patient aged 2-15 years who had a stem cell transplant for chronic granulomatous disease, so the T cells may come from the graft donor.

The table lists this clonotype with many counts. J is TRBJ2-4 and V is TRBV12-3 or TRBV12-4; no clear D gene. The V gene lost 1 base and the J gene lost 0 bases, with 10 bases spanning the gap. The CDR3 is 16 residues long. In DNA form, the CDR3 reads TGTGCCAGCAGTTTAGGGATGCAGATAGCCAAAAACATTCAGTACTTC. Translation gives CASSLGMQIAKNIQYF.

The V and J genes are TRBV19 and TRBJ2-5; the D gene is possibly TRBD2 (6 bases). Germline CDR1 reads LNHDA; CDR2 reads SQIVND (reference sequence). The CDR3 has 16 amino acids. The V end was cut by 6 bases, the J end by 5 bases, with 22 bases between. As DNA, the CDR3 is TGTGCCAGTAGCAAAATACTAGTAATCGGAGGGGAGACCCAGTACTTC. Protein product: CASSKILVIGGETQYF.

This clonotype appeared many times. CDR3 in DNA: TGTGCCATCAGTGCAGGGAACACCTACGAGCAGTACTTC. As protein: CAISAGNTYEQYF. This chain connects TRBV10-3 to TRBJ2-7, with D perhaps matching TRBD1 (5 bases). The CDR3 consists of 13 residues. V was clipped by 4 bases and J by 2 bases, with 9 bases between them. Germline lookup yields CDR1 ENHRY and CDR2 SYGVKD.